The 30 T cell receptor beta chains given below trace back to one sample, sequenced in a study of T cell responses to AZD1222 COVID-19 vaccine. Sequencing used immunoSEQ multiplex PCR; TCRdb keeps in-frame clones, though not all of them. Altogether 110,000 or so clones are present, 90% to 95% being singletons, with the ten largest covering around 7%. This sample comprised peripheral blood, obtained on day 0 of AZD1222 vaccination. These receptors were collected from an adult in good health.

The chain carries TRBV3-1 (or the pseudogene TRBV3-2) and TRBJ1-2, with D possibly matching TRBD1 (5 bases). The CDR3 is 14 amino acids. Germline V CDR1 and CDR2: LGHDT, YNNKEL (reference sequence). Trimming took off 1 base at V and 6 bases at J, with 12 bases between the two ends. CDR3 coding DNA: TGTGCCAGCAGCCAAGCGGGACGGGGACATGGCTACACCTTC. Translated, it gives CASSQAGRGHGYTF.

This CDR3 is CASRGRGGYNEQFF. The CDR3, as DNA: TGTGCCAGCAGAGGAAGGGGGGGATACAATGAGCAGTTCTTC. The rearrangement joins TRBV2 to TRBJ2-1, with D possibly being TRBD2 (7 bases). Per the germline V gene, CDR1 is SNHLY and CDR2 is FYNNEI. The CDR3 consists of 14 residues. V was cut by 6 bases and J by 4 bases, with 13 bases left in between.

This chain links TRBV4-1 with TRBJ1-2; D possibly corresponds to TRBD1 (6 bases). This CDR3 is 16 amino acids long. Germline V lookup: CDR1 MGHRA, CDR2 YSYEKL. Trimming took 0 bases from V and 3 from J, leaving 14 bases between them. The CDR3 loop is CASSQDPPAGDYGYTF. The DNA for the CDR3 is TGCGCCAGCAGCCAAGATCCCCCCGCAGGGGACTATGGCTACACCTTC.

This sequence joins TRBV10-2 and TRBJ1-3, with 7 bases matching TRBD1. CDR3 length: 14 amino acids. Trimming at V came to 5 bases and at J to 3 bases, leaving 4 bases not matched to a gene. CDR1 is WSHSY and CDR2 is SAAADI in the germline V gene. CDR3 residues: CASSPQGNGNTIYF. CDR3 coding DNA: TGCGCCAGCAGTCCACAGGGGAATGGAAACACCATATATTTT.

The chain recombines TRBV11-2 with TRBJ2-1, with TRBD2 matching 8 bases. Per the germline V gene, CDR1 is SGHAT and CDR2 is FQNNGV. The CDR3 spans 14 residues. J lost 4 bases, V lost 5 bases, and 4 bases had no gene match. The CDR3 sequence: CASSRSGSYNEQFF. Here the CDR3 DNA reads TGTGCCAGCAGCCGAAGCGGGAGTTACAATGAGCAGTTCTTC.

This chain joins TRBV21-1 and TRBJ1-5. TRBV21-1 is annotated as a pseudogene. The CDR3 totals 16 residues. The CDR3 coding sequence is TGTGCCAGCAGCAAATGGGGCTTGTTGGGGGATCAGCCCCAGCATTTT. As protein: CASSKWGLLGDQPQHF.

The rearrangement joins TRBV11-2 to TRBJ2-6, with a tentative D call TRBD2 (7 bases). This CDR3 contains 17 residues. Germline assignment: CDR1 SGHAT and CDR2 FQNNGV. V lost 2 bases to trimming and J lost 2 bases, with 13 bases between them. The CDR3 here is CASSLQGGGAGANVLTF. In DNA form, the CDR3 reads TGTGCCAGCAGCTTACAGGGCGGGGGCGCTGGGGCCAACGTCCTGACTTTC.

The chain is built from TRBV6-1 and TRBJ1-5, with TRBD1 as a possible D gene (5 bases). The CDR3 contains 12 residues. Germline V gene data show CDR1 as MNHNS and CDR2 as SASEGT. The V end was cut by 3 bases, the J end by 6 bases, with 6 bases between. The CDR3 protein is CASSEGGQPQHF. For the CDR3, the DNA is TGTGCCAGCAGTGAGGGGGGTCAGCCCCAGCATTTT.

The gene calls are TRBV5-1 and TRBJ2-1; no clear D gene. This CDR3 comprises 15 residues. Trimming took 0 bases from V and 4 from J, leaving 11 bases between them. Looked up from germline, CDR1 is SGHRS and CDR2 is YFSETQ. The CDR3 nucleotides read TGCGCCAGCAGCTTGGGGCACCCCCATTACAATGAGCAGTTCTTC. This encodes CASSLGHPHYNEQFF.

The rearrangement joins TRBV20-1 to TRBJ1-1; 7 positions match TRBD1. Germline CDR1 and CDR2: DFQATT and SNEGSKA (reference sequence). Trimming took 3 bases from V and 11 from J; bases not matched to a gene: 6. This CDR3 comprises 11 residues. The CDR3, as DNA: TGCAGTGCTAGTAGAGAGGGGGCGGCTTTCTTT. Its translation is CSASREGAAFF.

This chain connects TRBV2 to TRBJ1-5; D is unclear. CDR3 length: 12 residues. Trimming took 3 bases from V and 9 from J, leaving 9 bases between them. The V gene's germline CDR1 is SNHLY and CDR2 FYNNEI. DNA of the CDR3: TGTGCCAGCAGTGACAGTCCGGTGCCCCAGCATTTT. As protein: CASSDSPVPQHF.

The genes are TRBV24-1 and TRBJ2-5; 11 bases map to TRBD2. V lost 5 bases to trimming and J lost 7 bases; unmatched junction nucleotides: 26. Germline CDR1 KGHDR, CDR2 SFDVKD. This CDR3 spans 21 amino acids. The CDR3 coding sequence is TGTGCCACCAGTGTTCCACAGTGGACCCGGACTAGCGGGTGCCCTATCGGGACCCAGTACTTC. The encoded protein is CATSVPQWTRTSGCPIGTQYF.

V and J are TRBV7-8 and TRBJ2-7, with 10 bases identical to TRBD2. V gave up 3 bases and J gave up 6 bases; unmatched junction bases: 2. The germline V gene encodes CDR1 SGHVS and CDR2 FQNEAQ. CDR3 length equals 13 residues. This CDR3 is CASSFPSGGEQYF. The CDR3 DNA sequence: TGTGCCAGCAGCTTTCCTAGCGGGGGCGAGCAGTACTTC.

The V gene is TRBV5-1, the J gene TRBJ2-3, with a weak D call TRBD1 (5 bases). The germline V gene encodes CDR1 SGHRS and CDR2 YFSETQ. V shed 0 bases and J shed 2 bases, with 10 bases lying between them. CDR3 length: 15 amino acids. The CDR3 sequence is CASSLGVQDTDTQYF. The DNA of the CDR3 is TGCGCCAGCAGCTTGGGAGTACAGGACACAGATACGCAGTATTTT.

This clone was seen only a few times. J is TRBJ1-4 and V is TRBV4-3; 8 bases fit TRBD1. The germline V gene encodes CDR1 LGHNA and CDR2 YSLEER. Trimming removed 1 base from V and 8 bases from J; junction bases left unmatched: 12. The CDR3 runs to 17 residues. The chain's CDR3 is CASSQGPATGVYEKLFF. CDR3 coding DNA: TGCGCCAGCAGCCAAGGGCCGGCGACAGGGGTATACGAAAAACTGTTTTTT.

The chain links TRBV5-5 to TRBJ2-2; D may be TRBD1 (6 bases). The germline V gene encodes CDR1 SGHKS and CDR2 YYEKEE (reference sequence). With 6 bases removed from V and 2 bases from J, the gap between germline ends came to 8 bases. The length of the CDR3 is 13 residues. In DNA, the CDR3 is TGTGCCAGCACAGGGACAAACACCGGGGAGCTGTTTTTT. It encodes CASTGTNTGELFF.

The V gene is TRBV18, the J gene TRBJ1-4; 10 bases agree with TRBD1. The CDR3 covers 14 residues. The germline CDR1 and CDR2 sequences are KGHSH and LQKENI. With 6 bases clipped from V and 8 bases from J, the junction kept 6 bases outside the gene matches. CDR3 in amino acids: CASSRDRGGEKLFF. As DNA, the CDR3 is TGTGCCAGCTCCCGGGACAGGGGAGGCGAAAAACTGTTTTTT.

The rearrangement uses TRBV18 and TRBJ1-4, with D possibly TRBD1 on 6 matching bases. Trimming cost V 4 bases and J 8 bases, with 14 bases left between them. The CDR3 has 14 amino acids. Germline V gives CDR1 KGHSH, CDR2 LQKENI. CDR3: CASSLSYREEKLFF. The CDR3 nucleotides are TGTGCCAGCTCACTATCCTACAGGGAGGAAAAACTGTTTTTT.

The CDR3 bases are TGCGCCAGCAGCTTAACCCTCCCCGGGACAGGGGGCGATGAGACCCAGTACTTC. The encoded protein is CASSLTLPGTGGDETQYF. J is TRBJ2-5 and V is TRBV5-1; 12 bases are shared with TRBD1. The V gene's germline CDR1 is SGHRS and CDR2 YFSETQ. The CDR3 loop spans 18 amino acids. Germline trimming cut 2 bases from V and 5 bases from J; bases unmatched to any gene: 13.

The rearrangement links TRBV10-2 to TRBJ2-2, with D unresolved. V lost 8 bases and J 3 bases, leaving 13 bases between the germline ends. Germline assignment: CDR1 WSHSY and CDR2 SAAADI. CDR3 length: 14 amino acids. The DNA of the CDR3 is TGCGCCAGCGGGTTCCGAGGACACACCGGGGAGCTGTTTTTT. Its translation is CASGFRGHTGELFF.

The chain combines TRBV3-1 (or the pseudogene TRBV3-2) with TRBJ1-4; the D is unclear. Germline V CDR1 and CDR2: LGHDT, YNNKEL (reference sequence). Trimming took off 1 base at V and 4 bases at J, with 13 bases between the two ends. The CDR3 spans 16 residues. The chain's CDR3 is CASSQGSWQVNEKLFF. For the CDR3, the DNA is TGTGCCAGCAGCCAAGGGAGCTGGCAGGTTAATGAAAAACTGTTTTTT.

This clone was seen more than once but under ten times. The CDR3: CASRTTGTPSTGELFF. DNA of the CDR3: TGTGCCAGCAGAACGACAGGGACCCCGAGCACCGGGGAGCTGTTTTTT. The rearrangement joins TRBV7-9 to TRBJ2-2; 7 positions match TRBD1. Germline lookup yields CDR1 SEHNR and CDR2 FQNEAQ (reference sequence). This CDR3 contains 16 residues. Losses at the gene ends were 6 bases for V and 4 bases for J; bases not matched to a gene: 11.

The genes are TRBV7-9 and TRBJ2-1; no clear D gene. The length of the CDR3 is 13 residues. Germline V gene data show CDR1 as SEHNR and CDR2 as FQNEAQ (reference sequence). With 5 bases removed from V and 10 bases from J, the gap between germline ends came to 15 bases. CDR3 residues: CASSPWSLEEQFF. In DNA form, the CDR3 reads TGTGCCAGCAGCCCCTGGTCTCTAGAGGAGCAGTTCTTC.

The V and J genes are TRBV7-2 and TRBJ1-6; 9 bases agree with TRBD1. J gave up 9 bases and V 3 bases, and 3 bases lay outside the gene matches. CDR3 length equals 14 residues. In germline, CDR1 is SGHTA, CDR2 FQGNSA. CDR3: CASSFDRGFSPLHF. Written as DNA, the CDR3 is TGTGCCAGCAGCTTTGACAGGGGGTTTTCACCCCTCCACTTT.

The CDR3 loop reads CASSQTGGTEAFF. Written as DNA, the CDR3 is TGTGCCAGCAGCCAGACGGGGGGCACTGAAGCTTTCTTT. V is TRBV5-4 and J is TRBJ1-1; a weak D match, TRBD1 (5 bases). The CDR3 consists of 13 residues. Trimming stripped 4 bases from V and 4 bases from J, with 11 bases between. Germline loops: CDR1 SGHNT, CDR2 YYREEE (reference sequence). Variable domain in full (rest from reference TRBV5-4 and TRBJ1-1): ETGVTQSPTHLIKTRGQQVTLRCSSQSGHNTVSWYQQALGQGPQFIFQYYREEENGRGNFPPRFSGLQFPNYSSELNVNALELDDSALYLCASSQTGGTEAFFGQGTRLTVV.

The table lists this clone with a few counts. The chain couples TRBV7-6 to TRBJ2-7; D remains unclear. Trimming pared 1 base from V and 6 bases from J, leaving 10 bases between. The CDR3 is 13 amino acids. Germline-derived CDR1 and CDR2 are SGHVS and FNYEAQ. In DNA, the CDR3 is TGTGCCAGCAGCTTAGGGACGTCCGGCGAGCAGTACTTC. This gives the protein CASSLGTSGEQYF.

This chain links TRBV6-5 with TRBJ2-5; D tentatively reads TRBD1 or TRBD2 (5 bases each). Trimming stripped 7 bases from V and 3 bases from J, with 6 bases between. This CDR3 is built from 11 residues. Germline V lookup: CDR1 MNHEY, CDR2 SVGAGI. The CDR3 protein is CASMGEETQYF. In DNA form, the CDR3 reads TGTGCCAGCATGGGGGAAGAGACCCAGTACTTC.

This clone was counted only a few times. The gene calls are TRBV7-8 and TRBJ2-7; the D gene is possibly TRBD2 (6 bases). Germline V gene data show CDR1 as SGHVS and CDR2 as FQNEAQ. The CDR3 covers 18 residues. V lost 0 bases and J lost 1, with 19 bases in between. The CDR3 region has the DNA TGTGCCAGCAGCTTAGCGTGGACTACTAGGGCCCAGTCCTACGAGCAGTACTTC. As protein: CASSLAWTTRAQSYEQYF. Based on the CDR3 plus reference TRBV7-8 and TRBJ2-7, the full variable domain is GAGVSQSPRYKVAKRGQDVALRCDPISGHVSLFWYQQALGQGPEFLTYFQNEAQLDKSGLPSDRFFAERPEGSVSTLKIQRTQQEDSAVYLCASSLAWTTRAQSYEQYFGPGTRLTVT.

This chain uses TRBV7-9 with TRBJ1-1; D possibly corresponds to TRBD1 (5 bases). The CDR3 runs 13 residues. Germline V gives CDR1 SEHNR, CDR2 FQNEAQ (reference sequence). Trimming took off 1 base at V and 9 bases at J, with 12 bases between the two ends. CDR3: CASSLEGAVQAFF. For the CDR3, the DNA is TGTGCCAGCAGCTTAGAAGGGGCAGTTCAAGCTTTCTTT. Full variable domain (missing parts from reference TRBV7-9 and TRBJ1-1): DTGVSQNPRHKITKRGQNVTFRCDPISEHNRLYWYRQTLGQGPEFLTYFQNEAQLEKSRLLSDRFSAERPKGSFSTLEIQRTEQGDSAMYLCASSLEGAVQAFFGQGTRLTVV.

V is TRBV24-1 and J is TRBJ2-2; TRBD1 matches 10 bases. CDR3 length: 17 residues. Germline V lookup: CDR1 KGHDR, CDR2 SFDVKD. V dropped 3 bases and J dropped 4; count of bases not matched to a gene: 7. CDR3 region: CATSDQKDRGSTGELFF. CDR3 sequence (DNA): TGTGCCACCAGTGATCAAAAGGACAGGGGGAGCACCGGGGAGCTGTTTTTT.